This entry is about one T cell receptor beta chain. This CDR3 is built from 16 residues. Germline V gives CDR1 MNHNS, CDR2 SASEGT. Trimming cost V 1 base and J 9 bases; bases outside gene matches: 7. These data originate in a study of CDR3 diversity in severe acne. TCRdb called the PCR reads again in MiXCR, with one record for every CDR3 protein. The profile covers 85,000 to 120,000 distinct CDR3 sequences, with roughly 51% appearing a single time and roughly an eighth taken by the ten largest. The TCR originated in a male donor with acne. Sequenced input: blood. V and J are TRBV6-1 and TRBJ2-1; 12 nucleotides match TRBD2. This CDR3 is CASSEGLAGAGGEQFF. The CDR3 DNA reads as TGTGCCAGCAGTGAAGGACTAGCGGGAGCGGGTGGTGAGCAGTTCTTC.